This record covers a single TCR beta chain. The antigen remains undetermined. The entry originates in a study of regulatory T cells in long-lasting Graves disease. Germline CDR1 is LNHNV and CDR2 is YYDKDF (reference sequence). V lost 9 bases and J 0 bases, leaving 11 bases between the germline ends. The CDR3 covers 13 residues. Relying on iRepertoire HTBI primers and Arm-PCR of CDR3 regions, the team built TCR beta libraries. Authors' methods: In the combined samples, under 80 TRBV and more than twelve TRBJ segments were identified. TCRdb redid the calling of the multiplex PCR reads with MiXCR, one entry per CDR3 protein. TCRdb's processing, not the study's, gives the V and J calls here. This table has 360,000 or so distinct CDR3 sequences, 16% appearing once. Study-wide findings and caveats: TRBV28, TRBJ1-2 and TRBJ2-5 were favored in persistent disease.

The time point was: newly diagnosed GD, antithyroid drugs for less than 3 months. The TCR library was made from RNA that had been extracted from PBMCs in TRIzol. These data are also associated with another study on T cells in Graves' hyperthyroidism and ophthalmopathy. That work states: Each diagnosis was grounded in clinical symptoms, serum thyroxine and TRAb, thyroid ultrasound, and orbital computed tomography. In the first-round RT-PCR of the TCR CDR3, the HTBI primer set was used.

The source is a man in his forties or fifties with Graves disease. The sequenced sample was peripheral blood mononuclear cells (PBMCs), obtained at new diagnosis, from a patient treated with antithyroid drugs. This sequence joins TRBV15 and TRBJ1-1, with TRBD1 as a possible D gene (6 bases). The DNA for the CDR3 is TGTGCCACTACGGGACAATTGAACACTGAAGCTTTCTTT. Amino acid sequence: CATTGQLNTEAFF.